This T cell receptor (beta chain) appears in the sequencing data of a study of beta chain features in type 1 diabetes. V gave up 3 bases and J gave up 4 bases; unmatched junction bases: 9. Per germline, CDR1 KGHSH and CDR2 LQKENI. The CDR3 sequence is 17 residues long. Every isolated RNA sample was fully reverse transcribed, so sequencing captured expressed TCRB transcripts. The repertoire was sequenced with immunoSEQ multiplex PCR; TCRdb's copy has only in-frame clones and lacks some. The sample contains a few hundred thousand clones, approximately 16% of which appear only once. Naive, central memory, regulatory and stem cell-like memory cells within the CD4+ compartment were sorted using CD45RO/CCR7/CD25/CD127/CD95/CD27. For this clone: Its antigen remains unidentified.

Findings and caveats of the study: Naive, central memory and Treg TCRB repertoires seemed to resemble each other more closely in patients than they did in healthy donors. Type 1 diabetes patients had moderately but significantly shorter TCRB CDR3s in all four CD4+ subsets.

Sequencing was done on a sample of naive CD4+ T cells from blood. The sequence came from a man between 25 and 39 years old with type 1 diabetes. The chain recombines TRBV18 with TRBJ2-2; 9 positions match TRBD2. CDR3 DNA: TGTGCCAGCTCACCTCAGCCCGGGACTAGCAGCACCGGGGAGCTGTTTTTT. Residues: CASSPQPGTSSTGELFF.